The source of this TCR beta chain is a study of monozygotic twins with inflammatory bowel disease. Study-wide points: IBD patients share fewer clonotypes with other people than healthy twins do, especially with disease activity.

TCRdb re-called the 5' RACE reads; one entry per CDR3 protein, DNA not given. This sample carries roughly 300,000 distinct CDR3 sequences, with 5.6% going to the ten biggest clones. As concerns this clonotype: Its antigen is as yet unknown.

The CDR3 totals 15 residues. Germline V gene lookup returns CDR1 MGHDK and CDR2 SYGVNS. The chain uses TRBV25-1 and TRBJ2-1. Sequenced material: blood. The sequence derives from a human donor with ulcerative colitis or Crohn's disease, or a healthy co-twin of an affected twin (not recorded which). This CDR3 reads CASSDLGSAYNEQFF.